These T cell receptor beta chains were read from a single sample in a study of regulatory T cells in long-lasting Graves disease. In TCRdb, the multiplex PCR reads were re-called with MiXCR into one record per CDR3 protein. The sample carries roughly 490,000 distinct CDR3 sequences, around a fifth recorded once. Specimen: peripheral blood mononuclear cells (PBMCs), collected when the disease was refractory, from a patient treated with antithyroid drugs. These receptors were collected from a female donor with Graves disease. Both conserved end residues are trimmed from each CDR3. Fields, in order: J gene, V gene, CDR3 protein.

j_call: TRBJ1-1; v_call: TRBV5-1; cdr3_aa: ASSLAGSTTGNTEAF
j_call: TRBJ2-1; v_call: TRBV12-3/TRBV12-4; cdr3_aa: ASSEGQGAYNEQF
j_call: TRBJ2-7; v_call: TRBV18; cdr3_aa: ASFATSLPYEQY
j_call: TRBJ1-6; v_call: TRBV6-2/TRBV6-3; cdr3_aa: ASSYPRTGRNSPLH
j_call: TRBJ1-2; v_call: TRBV6-2/TRBV6-3; cdr3_aa: ASSYTGENYGYT
j_call: TRBJ2-5; v_call: TRBV7-9; cdr3_aa: ASSLGPNTLETQY
j_call: TRBJ1-1; v_call: TRBV7-2; cdr3_aa: ASSLLGYTEAF
j_call: TRBJ2-7; v_call: TRBV14; cdr3_aa: ASSLTGTPYEQY
j_call: TRBJ1-1; v_call: TRBV27; cdr3_aa: ASSFGGSGTEAF
j_call: TRBJ1-1; v_call: TRBV14; cdr3_aa: ASSQGRDPSRAF
j_call: TRBJ2-7; v_call: TRBV2; cdr3_aa: ASSGLYEQY
j_call: TRBJ2-5; v_call: TRBV19; cdr3_aa: ASSIEGGWETQY
j_call: TRBJ1-1; v_call: TRBV6-1; cdr3_aa: ASSRVDTEAF
j_call: TRBJ2-7; v_call: TRBV6-2/TRBV6-3; cdr3_aa: ASSHRGLVMYEQY
j_call: TRBJ1-1; v_call: TRBV7-2; cdr3_aa: ASSVGIGPNTEAF
j_call: TRBJ2-7; v_call: TRBV28; cdr3_aa: ASSYTDAYEQY
j_call: TRBJ1-6; v_call: TRBV7-2; cdr3_aa: ASSLTPLTTNSPLH
j_call: TRBJ2-1; v_call: TRBV20-1; cdr3_aa: SARVTKGEGHEQF
j_call: TRBJ2-7; v_call: TRBV30; cdr3_aa: AWSVGRRRGEQY
j_call: TRBJ2-7; v_call: TRBV6-2/TRBV6-3; cdr3_aa: ASSYLDNSYEQY
j_call: TRBJ2-7; v_call: TRBV7-9; cdr3_aa: ASSRRGQGTVGEQY
j_call: TRBJ2-2; v_call: TRBV7-7; cdr3_aa: ASSPLLGGGGELF
j_call: TRBJ2-5; v_call: TRBV10-3; cdr3_aa: AIRVQSAQETQY
j_call: TRBJ2-4; v_call: TRBV11-3; cdr3_aa: ASSSWDRDKNIQY
j_call: TRBJ2-5; v_call: TRBV7-2; cdr3_aa: ASSKTAYQETQY
j_call: TRBJ2-7; v_call: TRBV11-2; cdr3_aa: ASSPLGYEQY
j_call: TRBJ2-2; v_call: TRBV24-1; cdr3_aa: ATSDLRLAGANTGELF
j_call: TRBJ1-6; v_call: TRBV7-2; cdr3_aa: ASSLASQQNSPLH
j_call: TRBJ2-5; v_call: TRBV18; cdr3_aa: ASSPPNQETQY